A single sample is the source of the 31 T cell receptor beta chains below, sequenced in a study of shared clonotypes between healthy human individuals. Repertoires were generated with immunoSEQ multiplex PCR, while TCRdb's copy carries only in-frame clones and drops some. Of 2 million to 2.5 million clones listed, 85% to 95% were seen once; the top ten hold 0.39%. The specimen was naive CD4+ T cells from PBMCs. Subset specified: CD45RA+ positively selected. These receptors originate from a man aged 18 to 29 in good health. Some clones in this sample may be carry-over from other donors' samples.

The chain combines TRBV5-1 with TRBJ2-6, with D tentatively TRBD2 (7 bases). Germline CDR1 is SGHRS and CDR2 is YFSETQ. This CDR3 is 16 amino acids long. V lost 4 bases and J 3 bases, leaving 14 bases between the germline ends. The CDR3 loop is CASSLPRGGGANVLTF. The CDR3 DNA is TGCGCCAGCAGCCTCCCAAGGGGGGGTGGGGCCAACGTCCTGACTTTC.

This rearrangement joins TRBV14 to TRBJ1-5, with D maybe TRBD1 (6 bases). Trimming removed 4 bases from V and 9 bases from J, with 13 bases in between. CDR3 size: 13 residues. The germline V gene encodes CDR1 SGHDN and CDR2 FVKESK. The CDR3 spells CASSRTQGTPQHF. CDR3 in DNA: TGTGCCAGCAGCCGAACGCAGGGGACGCCCCAGCATTTT.

This chain links TRBV28 with TRBJ1-1; the D is unclear. Germline CDR1 and CDR2: MDHEN and SYDVKM. The CDR3 contains 16 residues. Trimming took off 4 bases at V and 6 bases at J, with 21 bases between the two ends. The DNA for the CDR3 is TGTGCCAGCAGTTCTCACCCCGGACGGGTAATCCCTGAAGCTTTCTTT. Its protein product is CASSSHPGRVIPEAFF. Supplemented by reference TRBV28 and TRBJ1-1, the full variable domain reads DVKVTQSSRYLVKRTGEKVFLECVQDMDHENMFWYRQDPGLGLRLIYFSYDVKMKEKGDIPEGYSVSREKKERFSLILESASTNQTSMYLCASSSHPGRVIPEAFFGQGTRLTVV.

V usage is TRBV28 and J usage is TRBJ1-3; a weak D match, TRBD1 (5 bases). CDR1 is MDHEN and CDR2 is SYDVKM in the germline V gene. The ends were cut back, 8 bases at V and 0 bases at J, with 11 bases in the middle. This CDR3 spans 14 amino acids. The CDR3 sequence is CASWTRSSGNTIYF. The CDR3 coding sequence is TGTGCCAGCTGGACACGGAGCTCTGGAAACACCATATATTTT.

The chain has TRBV19 and TRBJ2-7; 7 positions match TRBD2. The junction had 13 bases not matched to a gene; V was cut back by 3 bases and J by 2 bases. The CDR3 runs to 17 residues. CDR1 and CDR2 (germline): LNHDA, SQIVND (reference sequence). Here the CDR3 reads CASSISAVTGGTYEQYF. The CDR3 DNA reads as TGTGCCAGTAGTATCTCTGCGGTAACGGGAGGCACCTACGAGCAGTACTTC. The full variable domain, rest sourced from reference TRBV19 and TRBJ2-7, is DGGITQSPKYLFRKEGQNVTLSCEQNLNHDAMYWYRQDPGQGLRLIYYSQIVNDFQKGDIAEGYSVSREKKESFPLTVTSAQKNPTAFYLCASSISAVTGGTYEQYFGPGTRLTVT.

This clone appeared once. The chain carries TRBV5-1 and TRBJ1-1, with a weak D call TRBD1 (5 bases). Looked up from germline, CDR1 is SGHRS and CDR2 is YFSETQ. V was trimmed by 0 bases and J by 1 base, leaving 10 bases between them. The CDR3 contains 15 residues. The CDR3 nucleotides read TGCGCCAGCAGCTTGGGTGCAGGGTCGAACACTGAAGCTTTCTTT. It codes for CASSLGAGSNTEAFF.

This chain links TRBV5-1 with TRBJ2-5; 7 positions agree with TRBD2. CDR3 size: 18 residues. The germline V gene encodes CDR1 SGHRS and CDR2 YFSETQ. The junction had 13 bases not matched to a gene; V was cut back by 0 bases and J by 2 bases. The CDR3 spells CASSLARWASGSQETQYF. CDR3 sequence (DNA): TGCGCCAGCAGCTTGGCCCGGTGGGCTAGCGGATCGCAAGAGACCCAGTACTTC.

V gene TRBV7-8 combines with J gene TRBJ1-5; the D gene is possibly TRBD1 (6 bases). Germline V gives CDR1 SGHVS, CDR2 FQNEAQ. Trimming pared 5 bases from V and 1 base from J, leaving 12 bases between. The CDR3 consists of 15 residues. CDR3 nucleotide sequence: TGTGCCAGCAGCCACAGGGACCGGAGCAATCAGCCCCAGCATTTT. Protein sequence: CASSHRDRSNQPQHF.

The chain employs TRBV7-6 and TRBJ2-3, with D perhaps matching TRBD1 (7 bases). Germline assignment: CDR1 SGHVS and CDR2 FNYEAQ. V lost 0 bases and J lost 2, with 12 bases in between. The CDR3 sequence is 16 residues long. The CDR3 DNA sequence: TGTGCCAGCAGCTTAGCCCTCAGGGGGGACACAGATACGCAGTATTTT. This codes for CASSLALRGDTDTQYF.

The V and J genes are TRBV28 and TRBJ2-2; D may be TRBD2 (6 bases). The length of the CDR3 is 13 residues. Deletions cut 7 bases from V and 6 bases from J, with 12 bases between. The germline V gene has CDR1 MDHEN and CDR2 SYDVKM. The CDR3 nucleotides read TGTGCCAGCACCCTTGGGGAGGCCGGGGAGCTGTTTTTT. Translation: CASTLGEAGELFF.

This clone has just one count. This chain connects TRBV5-5 to TRBJ1-2, with D hard to call. CDR3 length equals 14 residues. The germline V and J ends were trimmed by 4 bases and 7 bases, with 17 bases remaining between them. Germline-derived CDR1 and CDR2 are SGHKS and YYEKEE (reference sequence). The chain's CDR3 is CASSLAPEVGGYTF. The DNA of the CDR3 is TGTGCCAGCAGCCTGGCCCCAGAGGTGGGTGGCTACACCTTC.

The chain links TRBV7-2 to TRBJ2-1, with a tentative D call TRBD1 (5 bases). The CDR3 spans 15 residues. The ends were cut back, 0 bases at V and 0 bases at J, with 6 bases in the middle. Germline-derived CDR1 and CDR2 are SGHTA and FQGNSA. The CDR3 DNA is TGTGCCAGCAGCTTAGCCAGGGCCTCCTACAATGAGCAGTTCTTC. It yields the protein CASSLARASYNEQFF.

The rearrangement joins TRBV7-8 to TRBJ1-1; possible D gene TRBD1, 6 bases. CDR3 length: 16 residues. V lost 3 bases and J 2 bases, leaving 16 bases between the germline ends. Germline-derived CDR1 and CDR2 are SGHVS and FQNEAQ. CDR3 sequence: CASSFSGAGTNTEAFF. Written as DNA, the CDR3 is TGTGCCAGCAGCTTTTCCGGGGCAGGGACAAACACTGAAGCTTTCTTT.

CDR3 in amino acids: CASSQKDGGTQETQYF. Here the CDR3 DNA reads TGTGCCAGCAGTCAAAAGGATGGCGGGACTCAAGAGACCCAGTACTTC. V gene TRBV5-4 combines with J gene TRBJ2-5; maybe TRBD2 (6 bases). CDR1 SGHNT and CDR2 YYREEE come from the germline V gene (reference sequence). Trimming took 5 bases from V and 2 from J, leaving 19 bases between them. This CDR3 has 16 residues.

The chain combines TRBV15 with TRBJ2-4; 10 bases map to TRBD1. V was clipped by 0 bases and J by 11 bases; unmatched bases: 16. CDR3 length: 18 amino acids. Germline V lookup: CDR1 LNHNV, CDR2 YYDKDF (reference sequence). In nucleotides, the CDR3 is TGTGCCACCAGCAGAGATTTGATCTCCGGGACAGGGGCCCAGCTTCAGTACTTC. Protein sequence: CATSRDLISGTGAQLQYF.

V and J are TRBV7-3 and TRBJ2-1; 7 bases are shared with TRBD2. Germline trimming cut 5 bases from V and 0 bases from J; bases unmatched to any gene: 13. Germline loops: CDR1 SGHTA, CDR2 FQGTGA. This CDR3 contains 18 residues. Written as DNA, the CDR3 is TGTGCCAGCAGCGCCGGGGGGAGTAGGCAGGGCTCCTACAATGAGCAGTTCTTC. Protein sequence: CASSAGGSRQGSYNEQFF.

As for this clone: At one end the junction does not follow the germline gene, possibly because of a read error. The rearrangement joins TRBV14 to TRBJ2-7, with TRBD2 identical over 12 bases. The length of the CDR3 is 11 residues. CDR1 and CDR2 (germline): SGHDN, FVKESK. This chain's CDR3 is CASSQGLAGGF. CDR3 sequence (DNA): TGTGCCAGCAGCCAAGGGCTAGCGGGAGGGTTC.

The chain joins TRBV19 to TRBJ2-7; D may be TRBD1 or TRBD2 (5 bases each). The CDR3 extends over 12 amino acids. The V end was cut by 9 bases, the J end by 2 bases, with 11 bases between. From germline, CDR1 is LNHDA and CDR2 SQIVND (reference sequence). The CDR3 sequence is CARGPRAYEQYF. The CDR3 bases are TGTGCCAGGGGACCAAGGGCCTACGAGCAGTACTTC.

The rearrangement uses TRBV11-2 and TRBJ2-7; D is possibly TRBD1 (6 bases). Per the germline V gene, CDR1 is SGHAT and CDR2 is FQNNGV. The CDR3 is made up of 12 amino acids. Trimming cost V 4 bases and J 7 bases, with 11 bases left between them. The CDR3 region has the DNA TGTGCCAGCAGCTCCACAGGGATTGAGCAGTACTTC. Its protein product is CASSSTGIEQYF.

The chain uses TRBV5-1 and TRBJ2-2; D might be TRBD1 or TRBD2, each matching 5 bases. Germline CDR1 SGHRS, CDR2 YFSETQ. V was shortened by 1 base and J by 1 base, with 11 bases between the two germline ends. The CDR3 has 16 amino acids. CDR3 sequence: CASSLSGTQNTGELFF. In DNA, the CDR3 is TGCGCCAGCAGCTTGTCGGGGACCCAGAACACCGGGGAGCTGTTTTTT.

The V gene is TRBV4-3, the J gene TRBJ1-4; D is unclear. From germline, CDR1 is LGHNA and CDR2 YSLEER. The CDR3 length is 13 residues. The germline V and J ends were trimmed by 1 base and 5 bases, with 5 bases remaining between them. CDR3 in DNA: TGCGCCAGCAGCCAAGTCCGCAATGAAAAACTGTTTTTT. Residues: CASSQVRNEKLFF.

The rearrangement joins TRBV5-4 to TRBJ2-2, with TRBD1 matching 7 bases. Germline lookup yields CDR1 SGHNT and CDR2 YYREEE (reference sequence). This CDR3 region has 12 residues. V shed 3 bases and J 7 bases; nucleotides not matched to a gene: 0. Written as DNA, the CDR3 is TGTGCCAGCAGCTCAGGGGGCGGGGAGCTGTTTTTT. Encoded protein: CASSSGGGELFF.

The rearrangement uses TRBV15 and TRBJ1-2; 11 nucleotides line up with TRBD1. V lost 1 base to trimming and J lost 4 bases; unmatched junction nucleotides: 8. This CDR3 has 17 residues. Germline lookup yields CDR1 LNHNV and CDR2 YYDKDF (reference sequence). CDR3 amino acids: CATSRVAGGTGGYGYTF. DNA for the CDR3: TGTGCCACCAGCAGAGTCGCGGGGGGGACAGGGGGCTATGGCTACACCTTC.

The chain employs TRBV27 and TRBJ2-7; D is possibly TRBD2 (6 bases). Germline assignment: CDR1 MNHEY and CDR2 SMNVEV (reference sequence). The ends were cut back, 8 bases at V and 0 bases at J, with 17 bases in the middle. There are 15 residues in the CDR3. The CDR3 loop reads CASRILGGTSYEQYF. As DNA, the CDR3 is TGTGCCAGCCGGATTTTAGGAGGGACCTCCTACGAGCAGTACTTC.

As regards this clone: The sample carries other DNA sequences with the same CDR3. The rearrangement joins TRBV28 to TRBJ2-1, with 10 positions matching TRBD2. V was clipped by 8 bases and J by 2 bases; unmatched bases: 3. CDR1 MDHEN and CDR2 SYDVKM come from the germline V gene. The CDR3 totals 14 residues. The CDR3 region is CASGTSGAYNEQFF. The DNA of the CDR3 is TGTGCCAGCGGAACTAGCGGGGCCTACAATGAGCAGTTCTTC.

The CDR3 loop is CASSSGTGALRLYF. CDR3 sequence (DNA): TGTGCCAGCAGCTCCGGGACAGGGGCGCTGAGGCTATACTTC. The V and J genes are TRBV11-2 and TRBJ2-7; the match to TRBD1 covers 10 bases. The junction had 13 bases not matched to a gene; V was cut back by 4 bases and J by 13 bases. This CDR3 comprises 14 residues. The germline V gene encodes CDR1 SGHAT and CDR2 FQNNGV.

The rearrangement joins TRBV28 to TRBJ1-2; no reliable D call. CDR1 is MDHEN, CDR2 SYDVKM, per germline. V was pared by 6 bases and J by 5 bases, with 16 bases between. The CDR3 covers 14 residues. The CDR3 here is CASSPLGRYYGYTF. In nucleotides, the CDR3 is TGTGCCAGCAGCCCGTTGGGGAGATATTATGGCTACACCTTC.

The sample holds one count of this clone. The chain recombines TRBV29-1 with TRBJ2-7; weak D call: TRBD1 (5 bases). This CDR3 is 13 amino acids long. V dropped 7 bases and J dropped 3 bases, with 16 bases sitting between them. Per the germline V gene, CDR1 is SQVTM and CDR2 is ANQGSEA. The CDR3 sequence is CSASGNSLYEQYF. The CDR3 DNA is TGCAGCGCCTCAGGGAACAGCCTCTACGAGCAGTACTTC.

The gene calls are TRBV5-4 and TRBJ2-3; D is unclear. This CDR3 is 13 amino acids long. V lost 5 bases to trimming and J lost 0 bases, with 7 bases between them. In germline, CDR1 is SGHNT, CDR2 YYREEE (reference sequence). CDR3 protein: CASSITSTDTQYF. The CDR3, as DNA: TGTGCCAGCAGTATTACTAGCACAGATACGCAGTATTTT. Using reference TRBV5-4 and TRBJ2-3 for the parts outside the CDR3, the full variable domain is ETGVTQSPTHLIKTRGQQVTLRCSSQSGHNTVSWYQQALGQGPQFIFQYYREEENGRGNFPPRFSGLQFPNYSSELNVNALELDDSALYLCASSITSTDTQYFGPGTRLTVL.

The genes are TRBV4-1 and TRBJ2-5, with 9 bases matching TRBD2. CDR3 length: 16 amino acids. Trimming removed 0 bases from V and 5 bases from J; junction bases left unmatched: 7. CDR1 MGHRA and CDR2 YSYEKL come from the germline V gene. Here the CDR3 reads CASSQDLREGWETQYF. DNA for the CDR3: TGCGCCAGCAGCCAAGATCTGCGGGAGGGCTGGGAGACCCAGTACTTC.

This clone was seen just once. The chain employs TRBV9 and TRBJ2-2; possible D gene TRBD2, 6 bases. The CDR3 is 18 amino acids. The germline CDR1 and CDR2 sequences are SGDLS and YYNGEE. V lost 4 bases to trimming and J lost 2 bases, with 21 bases between them. CDR3 DNA: TGTGCCAGCAGCTCCCGAGCCGGGACTCCTACAAACACCGGGGAGCTGTTTTTT. Translating it yields CASSSRAGTPTNTGELFF. Using reference TRBV9 and TRBJ2-2 for the parts outside the CDR3, the full variable domain is DSGVTQTPKHLITATGQRVTLRCSPRSGDLSVYWYQQSLDQGLQFLIQYYNGEERAKGNILERFSAQQFPDLHSELNLSSLELGDSALYFCASSSRAGTPTNTGELFFGEGSRLTVL.